A single T cell receptor beta chain is shown here with its context. These data belong to a study of preoperative IRX-2 immunotherapy in early breast cancer. Specified treatment: preoperative locoregional IRX-2 cytokine immunotherapy. Patients received preoperative, locoregional IRX-2 cytokine immunotherapy in a phase Ib study. Germline CDR1 is SGHRS and CDR2 is YFSETQ. The CDR3 sequence is 15 residues long. After removal of 1 base from V and 2 bases from J, the junction contained 3 bases not matched to a gene. The table came from immunoSEQ multiplex PCR; TCRdb's copy has only in-frame clones and leaves some out. Here the sample spans tens of thousands of clones, 90% being singletons.

This TCR was sampled from a human donor with breast cancer. J is TRBJ2-5 and V is TRBV5-1; the match to TRBD2 covers 9 bases. Specimen collection occurred from a patient treated with IRX-2 immunotherapy. CDR3 amino acids: CASSLTSGWQETQYF. In DNA, the CDR3 is TGCGCCAGCAGCTTGACTAGCGGGTGGCAAGAGACCCAGTACTTC. The full variable domain, its missing parts supplied by reference TRBV5-1 and TRBJ2-5, is KAGVTQTPRYLIKTRGQQVTLSCSPISGHRSVSWYQQTPGQGLQFLFEYFSETQRNKGNFPGRFSGRQFSNSRSEMNVSTLELGDSALYLCASSLTSGWQETQYFGPGTRLLVL.